The source of this TCR beta chain is a study of prognosis after radiotherapy for stage I lung cancer (dated by TCRdb to the early 2020s). With respect to the entire study: Over 15 stage I NSCLC patients were enrolled in Nanjing, China, between 2018 and January 2019. Concurrent therapy was not administered to any patient alongside SBRT. SBRT was given in 3 to 5 fractions with a biologically effective dose of at least 100 Gy, using image-guided IMRT or VMAT. All patients were regarded as medically inoperable, because of comorbidities in about twelve patients and refusal of surgery in several patients. More than ten patients had adenocarcinoma and more than five had squamous cell carcinoma as the tumor histology. The study sequenced 40 or so blood samples from some 20 patients, one before and one after SBRT per patient. The cohort included about a dozen men and five or six women, with a median age of around 70 years and a range of roughly 50 to 85 years. This study profiled peripheral blood TCR beta repertoires from stage I NSCLC patients before and after stereotactic body radiotherapy and linked the repertoires to distant failure. Four of the 19 patients developed distant metastases after SBRT, at a median of about 7 months; the other 15 showed no significant progression. Among the enrolled patients, more than twelve had newly diagnosed primary stage I lung tumors, while several had oligometastatic NSCLC following surgical resection of the primary tumor.

From the cysteine up to the phenylalanine, the CDR3 has a length of 14 residues. This entry keeps only the CDR3 DNA: 42 bases, framed from base 1. Sequences LGHNA (CDR1) and YSLEER (CDR2) are obtained from the germline V gene. V is clipped by 0 bases and J by 9 bases, and the sequence between their germline boundaries is 15 bases long. Two rounds of multiplex PCR were performed to amplify the TCR beta CDR3 region from genomic DNA. In the first round of PCR, primers specific to each TRBV and TRBJ gene were used, and the primer sequences are filed in Chinese patent CN105087789A. Universal primers were used in the second PCR round. The Roche High Pure PCR Template Preparation Kit was used to extract genomic DNA from the frozen PBMCs. Paired-end sequencing with 151 bp reads was performed on the libraries using an Illumina HiSeq 3000. For the original study's pipeline: Raw reads lacking the multiplex PCR primer sequences were removed with CutAdapt. High-quality paired reads were merged into contigs with PEAR. TRB V, D and J gene segments were assigned to each contig with MiXCR by alignment to reference sequences. CDR3 sequences were clustered by base quality and sequence similarity to remove sequencing errors. Diversity was calculated as Shannon entropy divided by the natural log of the number of productive TCR sequences. One minus Shannon entropy divided by the natural log of the number of unique clonotypes was used as the definition of clonality. Using the Youden index from ROC curves, the researchers picked the repertoire-metric cut-offs for progression-free survival, and all analyses were carried out in R 3.5.3. Clones were called with MiXCR by TCRdb after fastp trimmed the public reads at Q25, and only in-frame beta chains were retained. Rows are combined by CDR3 protein, so each entry shows the most common genes and DNA. TCRdb, not the authors, supplied the V and J calls. The sample table contains about 51,000 distinct CDR3 sequences; only one count was recorded for about 32% of them. Jointly, the top ten make up about a tenth of the sample.

A history of other malignancies or of prior chemotherapy or radiotherapy was absent in all patients, and node-negative disease was shown on CT and PET/CT in all patients. At each of two time points, 6 to 7.5 milliliters of peripheral venous blood were collected in EDTA tubes. PBMCs were isolated by Ficoll-Paque Plus density-gradient centrifugation. Samples were stored at -80°C immediately after collection until analysis. This clonotype is categorized as medium-sized (0.01 to 0.1%). Which antigen it targets is not known. The input lacks base qualities; no much larger clone sits a single base away. Study-wide conclusions, independent of this receptor: No adjustment for multiple comparisons was applied to any of the reported P values. TRBV and TRBJ usage frequencies reportedly differed by metastasis status, in two V genes at baseline and in roughly ten V and two J genes after SBRT. Whether the expanded TCR clones were tumor-specific was not determined. A decrease in unique TCR clone counts was observed after SBRT (median roughly 10,000 before versus around 6,200 after; Wilcoxon paired P=0.011). The small cohort and short follow-up limited the study, so independent validation of the findings is needed. Post-SBRT Shannon entropy and its change from baseline were lower in patients who developed distant metastases; baseline Shannon entropy was not associated with metastases.

This specimen was PBMCs, taken before or after stereotactic body radiation therapy (not recorded which). The clonotype originates from a donor over 45 with non-small cell lung cancer. The V and J genes are TRBV4-3 and TRBJ2-7; D gene: possibly TRBD2, on 6 matching bases. The CDR3 protein is CASSQDWRVGRQYF. The DNA sequence follows: TGCGCCAGCAGCCAAGATTGGAGGGTCGGACGGCAGTACTTC.